This T cell receptor beta chain was sequenced during a study of T cell responses to AZD1222 COVID-19 vaccine. As for the study in general: Samples with a second dose at about 4 or about 12 weeks were pooled together. Broader study findings: Mapped onto spike, vaccine-associated CD4 TCRs spanned it and were dominant at 160-218 and 743-854.

Clones were sequenced by immunoSEQ multiplex PCR, and TCRdb holds only the in-frame ones, with some missing. The data contain 55,000 to 80,000 clones, 84% of them singletons. This CDR3 contains 12 residues. CDR1 and CDR2 (germline): SGHAT, FQNNGV. V lost 1 base, J lost 10 bases, and 2 bases stayed unmatched. Details on this clone: Its matching antigen is unknown.

The material was peripheral blood, obtained on day 0 of AZD1222 vaccination. J is TRBJ2-3 and V is TRBV11-2; 7 positions agree with TRBD2. The source of this sequence is an adult in good health. The CDR3 DNA follows: TGTGCCAGCAGCTTAGCCCTAGCGGCGCAGTATTTT. This translates into CASSLALAAQYF.